Shown below are 7 T cell receptor beta chains from a single sample sequenced in a study of CD8 T cells in ankylosing spondylitis. TCRdb recomputed calls from the 5' RACE reads with MiXCR, one row per CDR3 protein. The table shows 25,000 to 35,000 distinct CDR3 sequences, with less than 6.5% occurring only once. Sequencing was carried out using blood, either unsorted or a sorted T cell fraction (not recorded which). These receptors originate from a female donor with ankylosing spondylitis or in good health (not recorded which).

There are many counts of this clonotype. The J gene is TRBJ1-3, the V gene TRBV9; TRBD1 might be the D (6 bases). CDR1 SGDLS and CDR2 YYNGEE come from the germline V gene. The ends were cut back, 3 bases at V and 4 bases at J, with 11 bases in the middle. The CDR3 runs 14 residues. The CDR3 coding sequence is TGTGCCAGCAGCGGGACAGTAGGCGGAAACACCATATATTTT. Translating gives CASSGTVGGNTIYF.

V is TRBV9 and J is TRBJ2-3; TRBD2 agrees at 7 bases. V was pared by 3 bases and J by 2 bases, with 9 bases of the junction left unmatched. CDR3 size: 16 residues. Germline-derived CDR1 and CDR2 are SGDLS and YYNGEE. CDR3 protein: CASSAWGGDDTDTQYF. The CDR3 coding sequence is TGTGCCAGCAGCGCGTGGGGGGGGGACGACACAGATACGCAGTATTTT.

This clonotype was seen a few times. This chain uses TRBV9 with TRBJ2-5, with 9 nucleotides matching TRBD1. Germline-derived CDR1 and CDR2 are SGDLS and YYNGEE. Losses at the gene ends were 2 bases for V and 4 bases for J; bases not matched to a gene: 3. There are 14 residues in the CDR3. This chain's CDR3 is CASSVGTGSETQYF. Written as DNA, the CDR3 is TGTGCCAGCAGCGTCGGGACAGGGTCAGAGACCCAGTACTTC.

The rearrangement uses TRBV9 and TRBJ2-3; 7 bases are shared with TRBD2. This CDR3 comprises 12 residues. CDR1 and CDR2 (germline): SGDLS, YYNGEE. With 5 bases clipped from V and 14 bases from J, the junction kept 11 bases outside the gene matches. The CDR3 protein is CASSVYTGLLYF. Written as DNA, the CDR3 is TGTGCCAGCAGTGTGTACACGGGACTATTGTATTTT.

This clonotype is classed as medium-sized (0.01 to 0.1%). J is TRBJ1-3 and V is TRBV9, with 8 bases identical to TRBD1. The V gene's germline CDR1 is SGDLS and CDR2 YYNGEE. The CDR3 is made up of 16 amino acids. With 3 bases clipped from V and 2 bases from J, the junction kept 7 bases outside the gene matches. The CDR3 DNA reads TGTGCCAGCAGCGGCGGACAGGGAAAAACTGGAAACACCATATATTTT. Translating gives CASSGGQGKTGNTIYF.

About this clonotype: A read error is possible here, since a much larger clone lies one base away. The chain is built from TRBV9 and TRBJ1-1, with D maybe TRBD1 (6 bases). The CDR3 consists of 16 residues. The germline gives CDR1 SGDLS, CDR2 YYNGEE. The CDR3 DNA sequence: TGTGCCAGCAGCGCAGAATCCGGGACACGGAACACTGAAGCTTACTTT. Its protein is CASSAESGTRNTEAYF.

There are many counts of this clonotype. This chain connects TRBV9 to TRBJ2-5; D may be TRBD1 or TRBD2 (5 bases each). Trimming took 2 bases from V and 5 from J, leaving 19 bases between them. Germline CDR1 reads SGDLS; CDR2 reads YYNGEE. The CDR3 totals 16 residues. The CDR3 nucleotides read TGTGCCAGCAGCGTCTCCGGGACCCCCAGCAGGGAGACCCAGTACTTC. It translates to CASSVSGTPSRETQYF.